This entry describes one TCR beta chain. The antigen remains undetermined. Sequencing was performed with immunoSEQ multiplex PCR; in TCRdb, only in-frame clones are kept and a portion is missing. The table lists about 100,000 clones, approximately 86% of them singletons. The CDR3 runs to 13 residues. CDR1 is MDHEN and CDR2 is SYDVKM in the germline V gene. V lost 9 bases and J lost 1; bases outside the gene matches: 4. The sample belongs to a study of T cell responses to AZD1222 COVID-19 vaccine. Findings of the study overall: Most donors were white British and more were female, and clonal diversity was possibly underestimated.

The clonotype originates from an adult who received the MenACWY meningococcal vaccine as a control. The sequenced sample was peripheral blood, obtained 28 days after the second dose of the MenACWY control vaccine. The chain is built from TRBV28 and TRBJ2-3; 7 bases are a match to TRBD1. The CDR3 DNA follows: TGTGCCAGTCGACAGGGAGGCACAGATACGCAGTATTTT. Protein product: CASRQGGTDTQYF.